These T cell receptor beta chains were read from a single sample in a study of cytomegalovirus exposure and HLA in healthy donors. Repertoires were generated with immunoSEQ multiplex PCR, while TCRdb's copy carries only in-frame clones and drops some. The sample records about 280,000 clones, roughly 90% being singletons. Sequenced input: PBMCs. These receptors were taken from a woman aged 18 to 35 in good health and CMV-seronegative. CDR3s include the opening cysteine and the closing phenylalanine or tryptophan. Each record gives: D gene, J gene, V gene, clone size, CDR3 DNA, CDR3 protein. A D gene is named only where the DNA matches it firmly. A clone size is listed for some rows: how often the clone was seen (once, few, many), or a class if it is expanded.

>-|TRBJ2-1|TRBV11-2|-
TGTGCCAGCAGCTTTTCGGGACTCTCCTACAATGAGCAGTTCTTC
CASSFSGLSYNEQFF
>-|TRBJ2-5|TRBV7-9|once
TGTGCCAGCAGCGGGCTCGAAGAGACCCAGTACTTC
CASSGLEETQYF
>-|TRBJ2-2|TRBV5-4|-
TGTGCCAGCAGCACAGCTAGTGCGGCTAGCGTACGGACCGGGGAGCTGTTTTTT
CASSTASAASVRTGELFF
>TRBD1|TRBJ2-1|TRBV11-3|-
TGTGCCAGCAGCCCAACGGCCGGACAGGGTGGGCAGTTCTTC
CASSPTAGQGGQFF
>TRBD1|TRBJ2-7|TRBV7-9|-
TGTGCCAGCAGCGCTAGTGGGACAGGGCCACCGTACTACGAGCAGTACTTC
CASSASGTGPPYYEQYF
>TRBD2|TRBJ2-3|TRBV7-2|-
TGTGCCAGCAGCCCCGGGGGGGCCAGTTCAGATACGCAGTATTTT
CASSPGGASSDTQYF
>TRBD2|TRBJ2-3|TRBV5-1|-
TGCGCCAGCAGCCTAGCGGGGGCCCTCACAGATACGCAGTATTTT
CASSLAGALTDTQYF
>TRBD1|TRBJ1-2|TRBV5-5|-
TGTGCCAGCAGCTTAAGACAGGGACACTATGGCTACACCTTC
CASSLRQGHYGYTF
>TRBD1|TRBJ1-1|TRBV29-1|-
TGCAGCGGGGGACAGACTGAAGCTTTCTTT
CSGGQTEAFF
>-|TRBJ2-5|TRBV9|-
TGTGCCAGCAGCGTATCAGCCTCCTCGGGGACCCAGTACTTC
CASSVSASSGTQYF
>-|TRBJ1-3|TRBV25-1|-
TGTGCCAGCAGTCTGAGCTCTGGAAACACCATATATTTT
CASSLSSGNTIYF
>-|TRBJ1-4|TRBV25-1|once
TGTGCCAGCAGTGATACACGGGTCCAAGGTGAAAAACTGTTTTTT
CASSDTRVQGEKLFF
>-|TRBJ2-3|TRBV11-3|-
TGTGCCAGCAGCTTAGGGTCGGGGACAGATACGCAGTATTTT
CASSLGSGTDTQYF
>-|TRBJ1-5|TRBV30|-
TGTGCCTGGACCCCTCCTGGGGGACTAGGTAGCAATCAGCCCCAGCATTTT
CAWTPPGGLGSNQPQHF
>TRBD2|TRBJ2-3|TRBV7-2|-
TGTGCCAGCAGCTTTAGCGGGGGGTATGCAGATACGCAGTATTTT
CASSFSGGYADTQYF
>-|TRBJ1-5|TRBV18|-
TGTGCCAGCTCACTTTCAGATAGCAATCAGCCCCAGCATTTT
CASSLSDSNQPQHF
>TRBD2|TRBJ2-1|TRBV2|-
TGTGCCAGCAGTGAACTAGCGGAAAACAATGAGCAGTTCTTC
CASSELAENNEQFF
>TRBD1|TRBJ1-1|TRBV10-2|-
TGCGCCAGCAGTGAGAAGGGGACAGGGAGAGCTTTCTTT
CASSEKGTGRAFF
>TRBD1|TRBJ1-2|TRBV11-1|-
TGTGCCAGCAGCCACGACATGTGGTCGGGACAGGGAACAAACACCTTC
CASSHDMWSGQGTNTF
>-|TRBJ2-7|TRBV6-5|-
TGTGCCAGCAGTTACTCGACGCGGGGTTCCTACGAGCAGTACTTC
CASSYSTRGSYEQYF
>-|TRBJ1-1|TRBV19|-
TGTGCCAGTAGTATTCTTGGGACAGAAGCTTTCTTT
CASSILGTEAFF
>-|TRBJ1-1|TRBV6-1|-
TGTGCCAGCACCCTAGGCGGGACCCCGAACACTGAAGCTTTCTTT
CASTLGGTPNTEAFF
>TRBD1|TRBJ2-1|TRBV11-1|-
TGTGCCAGCAGCACAGGACAGGGGGTGGACAATGAGCAGTTCTTC
CASSTGQGVDNEQFF
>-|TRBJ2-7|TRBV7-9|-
TGTTCCAGCAGCTTGAGGGGGGGGGCCTCCGAGCAGTACTTC
CSSSLRGGASEQYF
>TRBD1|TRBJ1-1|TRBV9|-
TGTGCCAGCAGCGTAGCCGGGACAGGAGTAGGCACTGAAGCTTTCTTT
CASSVAGTGVGTEAFF
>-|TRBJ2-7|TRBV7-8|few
TGTGCCAGCAGCTTAGGGCTGGGCCCTTACGAGCAGTACTTC
CASSLGLGPYEQYF
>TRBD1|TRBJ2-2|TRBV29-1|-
TGCAGCGTTTCCGGGACAGCTTCTGCCGGGGAGCTGTTTTTT
CSVSGTASAGELFF
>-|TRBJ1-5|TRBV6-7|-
TGTGCCAGCAGTTCCCCTACAGGATTCAATCAGCCCCAGCATTTT
CASSSPTGFNQPQHF
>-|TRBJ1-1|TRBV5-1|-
TGCGCCAGCAGCTTGGACGGGAGGGATCGGGCTGAAGCTTTCTTT
CASSLDGRDRAEAFF
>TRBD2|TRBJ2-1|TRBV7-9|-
TGTGCCAGCAGCGCGCCTCCTAGCGGGGGGTTCAATGAGCAGTTCTTC
CASSAPPSGGFNEQFF
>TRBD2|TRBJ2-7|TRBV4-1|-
TGCGCCAGCAGCCGAAAGGACGGGGGGGCATACGAGCAGTACTTC
CASSRKDGGAYEQYF
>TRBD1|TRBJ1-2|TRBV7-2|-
TGTGCCAGCAGCTTAGGGTCAGGGGGTAGTCGAGTTGGTGGCTACACCTTC
CASSLGSGGSRVGGYTF
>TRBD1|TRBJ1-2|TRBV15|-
TGTGCCACCAGCAGGGACAGGGGGTTGGTGGCCTACACCTTC
CATSRDRGLVAYTF
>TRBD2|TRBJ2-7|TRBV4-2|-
TGTGCCAGCAGCTCCACACTAGCGGGGGTTGAGCAGTACTTC
CASSSTLAGVEQYF
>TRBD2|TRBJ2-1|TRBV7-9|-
TGTGCCAGCAGTTCTAGCGGGGGGCCGGGTGAGCAGTTCTTC
CASSSSGGPGEQFF
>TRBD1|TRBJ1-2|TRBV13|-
TGTGCCAGCAGCTTAGGATTCGACAGGGGTGGCTATGGCTACACCTTC
CASSLGFDRGGYGYTF
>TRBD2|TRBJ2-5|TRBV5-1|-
TGCGCCAGCAGCTTGGCGGCTAGCGGGGCCCAAGAGACCCAGTACTTC
CASSLAASGAQETQYF
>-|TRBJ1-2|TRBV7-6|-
TGTGCCAGCAGCCCATCAACCAGAAGGGCCCGACAGGACTACTATGGCTACACCTTC
CASSPSTRRARQDYYGYTF
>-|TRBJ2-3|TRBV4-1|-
TGCGCCAGCAGCCTCGTGGGTCTAGTATCAGATACGCAGTATTTT
CASSLVGLVSDTQYF
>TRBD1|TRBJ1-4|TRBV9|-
TGTGCCAGCAGCGGAGACAGGGCCTCGGAGGGTGAAAAACTGTTTTTT
CASSGDRASEGEKLFF
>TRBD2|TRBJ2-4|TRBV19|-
TGTGCCAGTAGCGGTAGCGGGGGGAAAAACATTCAGTACTTC
CASSGSGGKNIQYF
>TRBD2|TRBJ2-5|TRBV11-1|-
TGTGCCAGCAAGGAACGGGGGGGAAAAGAGACCCAGTACTTC
CASKERGGKETQYF
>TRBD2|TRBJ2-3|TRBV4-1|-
TGCGCCAGCAGCCGCGGGGGGATAACCACAGATACGCAGTATTTT
CASSRGGITTDTQYF
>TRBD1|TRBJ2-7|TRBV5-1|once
TGCGCCAGCATACGATCACCGGGACAGGGGGGCGAGCAGTACTTC
CASIRSPGQGGEQYF
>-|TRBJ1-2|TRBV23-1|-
TGCGCCAGCAGTCAATCGGTGACCTTAGAGGTGGGCTACACCTTC
CASSQSVTLEVGYTF
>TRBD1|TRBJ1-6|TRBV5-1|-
TGCGCCAGCAGCTTGGACAGGGGGCAGTGGTCACCCCTCCACTTT
CASSLDRGQWSPLHF
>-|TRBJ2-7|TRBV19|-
TGTGCCAGTAGTATAATTCACTTCTACGAGCAGTACTTC
CASSIIHFYEQYF